The present entry profiles one T cell receptor beta chain with its context. The data were obtained in a study of blood T cell repertoires in COVID-19. As for the study in general: Donors in the United States, Italy and Spain gave samples during acute or convalescent COVID-19. T cells, B-cell-depleted T cells, or PBMCs provided the cDNA or gDNA that served as material.

In the original analysis: Scientists estimated how many nucleated cells there were by amplifying reference gene primers. Libraries were prepared by immunoSEQ multiplex PCR; TCRdb keeps only in-frame clonotypes and omits some of them. The V and J calls and clone size come from that table; D and trimming were worked out from the DNA. The data contain around 190,000 clones, 80% to 90% of them seen just once; the ten biggest clones take up 1.1%. CDR3 length equals 12 residues. CDR1 is LGHNT, CDR2 FRNRAP, per germline. Trimming shortened V by 4 bases and J by 4 bases, and 4 bases separated the two germline ends.

The chain is built from TRBV12-5 and TRBJ2-2; the D is unclear. The sample was peripheral blood. This clonotype was sampled from a man aged 30-40 years with acute or convalescent COVID-19. CDR3 loop: CASGSFTGELFF. CDR3 DNA sequence: TGTGCTAGTGGTTCCTTCACCGGGGAGCTGTTTTTT.